This T cell receptor beta chain was captured in a study of beta chain features in type 1 diabetes. Study results and caveats: There was a moderate but significant shortening of TCRB CDR3s in all four CD4+ subsets of Type 1 diabetes patients.

All of the isolated RNA was reverse transcribed, so expressed TCRB transcripts were sequenced. Mean read depth for naive, central memory and regulatory T cell samples was a few million reads. Assay: immunoSEQ multiplex PCR; the TCRdb copy retains only in-frame clones and omits some. Of fewer than 300,000 clones listed, under 13% are singletons. With 4 bases clipped from V and 3 bases from J, the junction kept 10 bases outside the gene matches. The CDR3 has 16 residues. Germline CDR1 reads SEHNR; CDR2 reads FQNEAQ (reference sequence). Concerning this clone: Its antigen is not known.

The clonotype originates from a man aged 25-45 years with type 1 diabetes. Source material: naive CD4+ T cells from blood. V usage is TRBV7-9 and J usage is TRBJ2-3; TRBD1 matches at 7 bases. DNA for the CDR3: TGTGCCAGCAGCTCGGGATACAGGGGAATTACAGATACGCAGTATTTT. Residues: CASSSGYRGITDTQYF.